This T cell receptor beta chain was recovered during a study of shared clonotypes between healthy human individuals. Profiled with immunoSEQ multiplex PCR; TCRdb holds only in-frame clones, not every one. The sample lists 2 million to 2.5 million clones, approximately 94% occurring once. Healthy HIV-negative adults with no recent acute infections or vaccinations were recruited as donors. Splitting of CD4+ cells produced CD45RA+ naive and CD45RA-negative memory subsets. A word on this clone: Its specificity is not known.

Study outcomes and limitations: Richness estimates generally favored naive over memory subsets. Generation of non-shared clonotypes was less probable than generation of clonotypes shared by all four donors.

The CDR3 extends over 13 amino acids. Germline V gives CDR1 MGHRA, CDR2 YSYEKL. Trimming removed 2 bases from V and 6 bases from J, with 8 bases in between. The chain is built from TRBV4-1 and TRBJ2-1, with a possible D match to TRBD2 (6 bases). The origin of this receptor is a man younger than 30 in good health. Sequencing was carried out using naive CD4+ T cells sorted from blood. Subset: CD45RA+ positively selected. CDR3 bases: TGCGCCAGCAGCCAAAGACTAGTCAATGAGCAGTTCTTC. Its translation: CASSQRLVNEQFF.